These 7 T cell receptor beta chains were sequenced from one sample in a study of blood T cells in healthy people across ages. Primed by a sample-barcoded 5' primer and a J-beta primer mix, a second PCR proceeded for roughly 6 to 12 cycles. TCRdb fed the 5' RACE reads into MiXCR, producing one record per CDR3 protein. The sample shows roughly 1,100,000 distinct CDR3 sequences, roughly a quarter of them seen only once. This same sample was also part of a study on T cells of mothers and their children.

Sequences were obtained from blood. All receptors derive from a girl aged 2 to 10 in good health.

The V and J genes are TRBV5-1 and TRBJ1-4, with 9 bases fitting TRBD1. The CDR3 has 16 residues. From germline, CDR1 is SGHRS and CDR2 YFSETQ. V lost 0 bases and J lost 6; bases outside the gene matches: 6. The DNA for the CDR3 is TGCGCCAGCAGCTTGGTCTCGGGACAGGGATATGAAAAACTGTTTTTT. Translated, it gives CASSLVSGQGYEKLFF.

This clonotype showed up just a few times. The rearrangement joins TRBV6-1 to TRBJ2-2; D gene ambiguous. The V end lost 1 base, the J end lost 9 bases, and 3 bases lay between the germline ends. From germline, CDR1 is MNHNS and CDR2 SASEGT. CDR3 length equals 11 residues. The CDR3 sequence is CASSEGWELFF. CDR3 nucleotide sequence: TGTGCCAGCAGTGAAGGGTGGGAGCTGTTTTTT.

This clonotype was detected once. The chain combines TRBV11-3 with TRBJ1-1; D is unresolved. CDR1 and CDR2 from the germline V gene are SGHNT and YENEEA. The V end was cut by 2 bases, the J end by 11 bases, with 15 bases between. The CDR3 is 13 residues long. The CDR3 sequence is CASSLFYGYAAFF. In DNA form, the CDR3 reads TGTGCCAGCAGCTTATTTTACGGGTACGCGGCTTTCTTT.

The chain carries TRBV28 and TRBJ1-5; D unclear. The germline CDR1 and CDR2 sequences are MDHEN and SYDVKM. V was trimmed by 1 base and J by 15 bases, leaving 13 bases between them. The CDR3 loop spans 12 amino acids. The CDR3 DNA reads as TGTGCCAGCAGTTTATCCAGGCGGCCTACGCATTTT. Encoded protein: CASSLSRRPTHF.

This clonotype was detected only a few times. The CDR3 spells CASSEWLADYNEQFF. For the CDR3, the DNA is TGTGCCAGCAGTGAGTGGCTAGCGGATTACAATGAGCAGTTCTTC. V is TRBV2 and J is TRBJ2-5; 7 positions agree with TRBD2. The J call may be incorrect, as the DNA end agrees better with TRBJ2-1. This CDR3 is built from 15 residues. The germline V gene has CDR1 SNHLY and CDR2 FYNNEI.

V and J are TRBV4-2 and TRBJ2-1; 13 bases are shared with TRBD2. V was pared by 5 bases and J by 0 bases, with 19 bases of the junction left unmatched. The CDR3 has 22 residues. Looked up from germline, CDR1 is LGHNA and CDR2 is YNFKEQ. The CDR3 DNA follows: TGTGCCAGCAGCACCTACGCCCTACTAGCGGGGGGGTCGGGGAGCTCCTACAATGAGCAGTTCTTC. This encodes CASSTYALLAGGSGSSYNEQFF.

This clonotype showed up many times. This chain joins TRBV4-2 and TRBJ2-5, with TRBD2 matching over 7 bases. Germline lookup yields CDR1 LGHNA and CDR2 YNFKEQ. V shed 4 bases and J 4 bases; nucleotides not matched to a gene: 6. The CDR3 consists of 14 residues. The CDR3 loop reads CASSLTSGVETQYF. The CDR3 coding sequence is TGTGCCAGCAGCCTTACAAGCGGGGTAGAGACCCAGTACTTC.